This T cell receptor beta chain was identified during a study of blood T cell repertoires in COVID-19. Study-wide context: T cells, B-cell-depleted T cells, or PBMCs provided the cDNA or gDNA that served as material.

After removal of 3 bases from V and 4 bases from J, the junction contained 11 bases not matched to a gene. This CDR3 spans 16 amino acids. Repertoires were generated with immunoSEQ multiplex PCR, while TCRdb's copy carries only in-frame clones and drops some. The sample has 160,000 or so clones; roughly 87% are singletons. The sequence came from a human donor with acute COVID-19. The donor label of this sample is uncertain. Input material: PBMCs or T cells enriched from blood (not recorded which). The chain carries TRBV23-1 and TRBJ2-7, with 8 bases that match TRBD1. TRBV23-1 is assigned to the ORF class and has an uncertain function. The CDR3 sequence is CASSHSGQGTVYEQYF. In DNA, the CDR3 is TGCGCCAGCAGTCACTCCGGACAGGGTACCGTTTACGAGCAGTACTTC.